A single sample is the source of the 27 T cell receptor beta chains below, sequenced in a study of T cell responses to AZD1222 COVID-19 vaccine. The data were produced by immunoSEQ multiplex PCR, yet TCRdb's version contains in-frame clones alone and is incomplete. The table records about 110,000 clones, over 75% of them present only once. The sequencing here drew on peripheral blood, taken on day 0 of AZD1222 vaccination. The receptors come from an adult in good health.

This clone was counted a few times. The chain employs TRBV4-2 and TRBJ1-3; D remains unclear. The germline CDR1 and CDR2 sequences are LGHNA and YNFKEQ. This CDR3 is built from 17 residues. Trimming removed 1 base from V and 0 bases from J, with 13 bases in between. Written as DNA, the CDR3 is TGTGCCAGCAGCCAAGCCTACCAGTTGAGCTCTGGAAACACCATATATTTT. Translated: CASSQAYQLSSGNTIYF.

The rearrangement joins TRBV5-1 to TRBJ2-6; 8 positions match TRBD1. The junction had 2 bases not matched to a gene; V was cut back by 4 bases and J by 2 bases. This CDR3 region has 15 residues. Germline lookup yields CDR1 SGHRS and CDR2 YFSETQ. In nucleotides, the CDR3 is TGCGCCAGCAGCCTACAGGGGGCTGGGGCCAACGTCCTGACTTTC. This codes for CASSLQGAGANVLTF.

The chain recombines TRBV30 with TRBJ1-6; maybe TRBD1 (5 bases). CDR1 and CDR2 from the germline V gene are GTSNPN and SVGIG (reference sequence). The CDR3 length is 14 residues. Trimming pared 2 bases from V and 6 bases from J, leaving 11 bases between. CDR3 sequence reads: CAWSFRGANSPLHF. The DNA of the CDR3 is TGTGCCTGGAGTTTTCGGGGCGCTAATTCACCCCTCCACTTT.

The chain is built from TRBV5-6 and TRBJ1-4; D gene uncertain. Germline V gene data show CDR1 as SGHDT and CDR2 as YYEEEE. Between the trimmed V and J ends, which lost 1 base and 8 bases, there was a span of 6 bases. The CDR3 is made up of 12 amino acids. CDR3 sequence reads: CASSLRREKLFF. In DNA, the CDR3 is TGTGCCAGCAGCTTGCGAAGAGAAAAACTGTTTTTT.

The rearrangement uses TRBV6-6 and TRBJ2-3; perhaps TRBD2 as D (7 bases). The CDR3 totals 17 residues. CDR1 and CDR2 (germline): MNHNY, SVGAGI (reference sequence). V was clipped by 5 bases and J by 10 bases, with 28 bases between them. The CDR3 here is CASSRISRGAGSNAQYF. The CDR3 DNA sequence: TGTGCCAGCAGTCGTATTTCTCGGGGGGCGGGCTCGAACGCGCAGTATTTT.

The chain has TRBV7-8 and TRBJ2-7, with 9 bases fitting TRBD1. Germline values: CDR1 SGHVS, CDR2 FQNEAQ. The CDR3 is 16 amino acids. The ends lost 3 bases at V and 3 bases at J; junction bases unmatched: 9. CDR3 amino acids: CASSFGDRDTLYEQYF. The CDR3 DNA sequence: TGTGCCAGCAGCTTTGGGGACAGGGATACCCTCTACGAGCAGTACTTC.

The rearrangement joins TRBV5-1 to TRBJ1-1; a possible D gene is TRBD1 (6 bases). CDR1 and CDR2 (germline): SGHRS, YFSETQ. The CDR3 runs to 14 residues. V gave up 4 bases and J gave up 7 bases, with 17 bases separating them. The DNA of the CDR3 is TGCGCCAGCAGCGTAGACAGGCCCGGCAGTGAAGCTTTCTTT. Protein: CASSVDRPGSEAFF. Drawing the rest from reference TRBV5-1 and TRBJ1-1, the complete variable domain is KAGVTQTPRYLIKTRGQQVTLSCSPISGHRSVSWYQQTPGQGLQFLFEYFSETQRNKGNFPGRFSGRQFSNSRSEMNVSTLELGDSALYLCASSVDRPGSEAFFGQGTRLTVV.

This clone was seen just once. V and J are TRBV19 and TRBJ2-3; 8 nucleotides agree with TRBD2. The CDR3 has 14 amino acids. In germline, CDR1 is LNHDA, CDR2 SQIVND (reference sequence). J lost 4 bases, V lost 9 bases, and 9 bases had no gene match. The CDR3 DNA is TGTGCCAGCAAAGGACTAGCCCTCCCAGATACGCAGTATTTT. Its translation: CASKGLALPDTQYF.

The rearrangement uses TRBV27 and TRBJ2-2; TRBD2 matches at 7 bases. J lost 5 bases, V lost 3 bases, and 15 bases had no gene match. Germline V CDR1 and CDR2: MNHEY, SMNVEV (reference sequence). This CDR3 spans 18 amino acids. The CDR3 DNA is TGTGCCAGCAGTTTGGTTACTGGAACTTGGGGAGGGACCGGGGAGCTGTTTTTT. It codes for CASSLVTGTWGGTGELFF.

The chain couples TRBV15 to TRBJ1-2; no clear D. V lost 0 bases to trimming and J lost 5 bases, with 7 bases between them. Per germline, CDR1 LNHNV and CDR2 YYDKDF (reference sequence). The CDR3 extends over 13 amino acids. CDR3 region: CATSRDLEYGYTF. The CDR3 nucleotides are TGTGCCACCAGCAGAGATTTAGAATATGGCTACACCTTC.

This clone was seen more than once but under ten times. The genes are TRBV19 and TRBJ2-1; 10 bases line up with TRBD2. CDR1 is LNHDA and CDR2 is SQIVND in the germline V gene (reference sequence). Trimming cost V 1 base and J 2 bases; bases outside gene matches: 14. The CDR3 contains 20 residues. The CDR3 loop is CASSIGWGTLGTSAYNEQFF. For the CDR3, the DNA is TGTGCCAGTAGTATAGGTTGGGGGACCCTCGGGACTAGCGCCTACAATGAGCAGTTCTTC.

This chain joins TRBV28 and TRBJ1-4; D unresolved. Germline values: CDR1 MDHEN, CDR2 SYDVKM. V was clipped by 5 bases and J by 8 bases, with 6 bases between them. The CDR3 consists of 11 residues. CDR3 sequence (DNA): TGTGCCAGCAGTCCTCAAGAAAAACTGTTTTTT. Translating it yields CASSPQEKLFF.

On this clone itself: In the same sample, other DNA sequences code for this CDR3. The rearrangement joins TRBV11-2 to TRBJ2-7; 10 bases map to TRBD1. The CDR3 runs 15 residues. Trimming took 5 bases from V and 3 from J; bases not matched to a gene: 7. Per germline, CDR1 SGHAT and CDR2 FQNNGV. Here the CDR3 reads CASSLPGQGGYEQYF. The CDR3 coding sequence is TGTGCCAGCAGCCTACCAGGACAGGGGGGCTACGAGCAGTACTTC. Combining the CDR3 with reference TRBV11-2 and TRBJ2-7 gives the whole variable domain EAGVAQSPRYKIIEKRQSVAFWCNPISGHATLYWYQQILGQGPKLLIQFQNNGVVDDSQLPKDRFSAERLKGVDSTLKIQPAKLEDSAVYLCASSLPGQGGYEQYFGPGTRLTVT.

The chain employs TRBV7-9 and TRBJ2-7; TRBD1 matches 7 bases. This CDR3 spans 13 amino acids. Looked up from germline, CDR1 is SEHNR and CDR2 is FQNEAQ (reference sequence). V lost 6 bases, J lost 3 bases, and 5 bases stayed unmatched. The CDR3 protein is CASSRQGHYEQYF. The CDR3, as DNA: TGTGCCAGCAGTCGACAGGGACACTACGAGCAGTACTTC.

This clone has just a few counts. The CDR3 DNA reads TGTGCCAGCAGTGACTCAGACAGGAACACTGAAGCTTTCTTT. It encodes CASSDSDRNTEAFF. This sequence joins TRBV6-4 and TRBJ1-1; TRBD1 is a possible D gene (5 bases). Germline CDR1 and CDR2: MRHNA and SNTAGT. V shed 0 bases and J shed 1 base, with 6 bases lying between them. CDR3 length: 14 residues.

The chain is built from TRBV7-9 and TRBJ1-1, with D perhaps matching TRBD1 (6 bases). V was cut by 2 bases and J by 11 bases, with 15 bases left in between. CDR1 and CDR2 from the germline V gene are SEHNR and FQNEAQ (reference sequence). This CDR3 has 13 residues. CDR3 amino acids: CASSLIPGGGAFF. The CDR3 DNA reads as TGTGCCAGCAGCTTAATCCCGGGGGGCGGCGCTTTCTTT.

The rearrangement uses TRBV7-2 and TRBJ1-6; 8 bases align to TRBD1. The V segment lost 2 bases and the J segment 9 bases; nucleotides outside the gene matches: 18. Germline lookup yields CDR1 SGHTA and CDR2 FQGNSA. The CDR3 has 19 amino acids. The CDR3 bases are TGTGCCAGCAGCTTACACCTTTCACAGGGGGGGAAGGGCATTTCACCCCTCCACTTT. This codes for CASSLHLSQGGKGISPLHF.

CDR3 nucleotide sequence: TGTGCCAGTAGTACCTCTCGTGACAGGGGATATCAGCCCCAGCATTTT. It yields the protein CASSTSRDRGYQPQHF. The chain combines TRBV19 with TRBJ1-5; 8 bases line up with TRBD1. The CDR3 runs 16 residues. After removal of 4 bases from V and 5 bases from J, the junction contained 10 bases not matched to a gene. Germline values: CDR1 LNHDA, CDR2 SQIVND (reference sequence). The full variable domain, its missing parts supplied by reference TRBV19 and TRBJ1-5, is DGGITQSPKYLFRKEGQNVTLSCEQNLNHDAMYWYRQDPGQGLRLIYYSQIVNDFQKGDIAEGYSVSREKKESFPLTVTSAQKNPTAFYLCASSTSRDRGYQPQHFGDGTRLSIL.

In its sample, this clone was seen a few times. This chain links TRBV7-2 with TRBJ2-1; 8 bases map to TRBD1. Germline CDR1 SGHTA, CDR2 FQGNSA. This CDR3 is 15 amino acids long. Germline trimming cut 4 bases from V and 8 bases from J; bases unmatched to any gene: 10. The CDR3, as DNA: TGTGCCAGCAGCTACCACGGACAGGGTGGGGATGAGCAGTTCTTC. This translates into CASSYHGQGGDEQFF.

The chain uses TRBV7-9 and TRBJ2-5; 10 bases map to TRBD1. Losses at the gene ends were 5 bases for V and 2 bases for J; bases not matched to a gene: 8. The CDR3 has 16 amino acids. Germline CDR1 is SEHNR and CDR2 is FQNEAQ (reference sequence). The CDR3 DNA reads TGTGCCAGCAGCCGACGGGACAGGGGCCTTCAAGAGACCCAGTACTTC. Translating it yields CASSRRDRGLQETQYF.

This clone showed up just a few times. The chain recombines TRBV6-4 with TRBJ1-1; D is ambiguous. The ends were cut back, 6 bases at V and 1 base at J, with 9 bases in the middle. Germline lookup yields CDR1 MRHNA and CDR2 SNTAGT. This CDR3 spans 13 amino acids. CDR3 in amino acids: CASSRTGNTEAFF. The CDR3 DNA reads TGTGCCAGCAGCCGGACGGGGAACACTGAAGCTTTCTTT.

V gene TRBV19 combines with J gene TRBJ1-1; D is unclear. CDR1 and CDR2 from the germline V gene are LNHDA and SQIVND (reference sequence). V was pared by 9 bases and J by 3 bases, with 14 bases between. CDR3 size: 13 residues. The CDR3 nucleotides read TGTGCCAGCACCCTCCCTGGCGACACTGAAGCTTTCTTT. Its protein product is CASTLPGDTEAFF.

The chain uses TRBV6-5 and TRBJ1-3, with 9 bases identical to TRBD1. CDR3 length equals 14 residues. CDR1 is MNHEY and CDR2 is SVGAGI in the germline V gene. Trimming cost V 7 bases and J 7 bases; bases outside gene matches: 8. DNA of the CDR3: TGTGCCAGCACCCCCGGGACAGGGAGGAACACCATATATTTT. This translates into CASTPGTGRNTIYF.

This clone was seen more than once but under ten times. Other DNA sequences in this specimen translate into the identical CDR3. This chain connects TRBV30 to TRBJ2-7; no reliable D call. With 1 base removed from V and 0 bases from J, the gap between germline ends came to 7 bases. Germline CDR1 is GTSNPN and CDR2 is SVGIG (reference sequence). This CDR3 contains 13 residues. Written as DNA, the CDR3 is TGTGCCTGGAGTGGTGACAACTCCTACGAGCAGTACTTC. Its translation: CAWSGDNSYEQYF.

The V gene is TRBV7-9, the J gene TRBJ2-2; D is unresolved. The V gene lost 3 bases and the J gene lost 3 bases, with 5 bases spanning the gap. This CDR3 is 13 amino acids long. The germline gives CDR1 SEHNR, CDR2 FQNEAQ (reference sequence). CDR3 residues: CASSFLDTGELFF. CDR3 nucleotide sequence: TGTGCCAGCAGCTTCCTTGACACCGGGGAGCTGTTTTTT.

This clone was counted once. V and J are TRBV7-9 and TRBJ2-1; D perhaps matches TRBD1 (7 bases). This CDR3 has 15 residues. The V end lost 4 bases, the J end lost 10 bases, and 20 bases lay between the germline ends. Germline lookup yields CDR1 SEHNR and CDR2 FQNEAQ (reference sequence). CDR3 nucleotide sequence: TGTGCCAGCAGCTGGCAGGGGGGTTCCCCTCGGGAGCAGTTCTTC. Amino acid sequence: CASSWQGGSPREQFF.

V gene TRBV12-3 or TRBV12-4 combines with J gene TRBJ2-1; tentatively, D is TRBD1 (6 bases). Trimming stripped 3 bases from V and 7 bases from J, with 7 bases between. The CDR3 has 12 amino acids. The DNA of the CDR3 is TGTGCCAGCAGTTTTGGACAGAATGAGCAGTTCTTC. It codes for CASSFGQNEQFF.